A selection of T cell receptor beta chains follows, all from one sample in a study of T cell responses to AZD1222 COVID-19 vaccine. Libraries were prepared by immunoSEQ multiplex PCR; TCRdb keeps only in-frame clonotypes and omits some of them. This sample has 90,000 to 150,000 clones; roughly nine tenths occur once, and the top ten carry around 10%. Material: peripheral blood, obtained on day 0 of AZD1222 vaccination. All receptors derive from an adult in good health. CDR3s include the opening cysteine and the closing phenylalanine or tryptophan. D genes are given only for firm matches. Rows may omit the clone size; those that give it use once, few, many or a size class.

d_gene,abundance,j_gene,v_gene,CDR3nt,CDR3aa
.,.,TRBJ1-5,TRBV7-2,TGTGCCAGCAGCTTAGGTGCCGCCCGTCAGTCGGCTCAGCCCCAGCATTTT,CASSLGAARQSAQPQHF
TRBD2,.,TRBJ2-1,TRBV14,TGTGCCAGCAGCCCCCCAGTGGAAGCGGGAGAACCCTACAATGAGCAGTTCTTC,CASSPPVEAGEPYNEQFF
.,.,TRBJ2-7,TRBV18,TGTGCCAGCTCACCGGGCCCGAACTACGAGCAGTACTTC,CASSPGPNYEQYF
TRBD2,.,TRBJ2-7,TRBV7-8,TGTGCCAGCAGCCCCGGGGGGGGCTTATCCTACGAGCAGTACTTC,CASSPGGGLSYEQYF
TRBD2,.,TRBJ2-7,TRBV18,TGTGCCAGCTCACCTGAGCGGGAGGTTTCCTACGAGCAGTACTTC,CASSPEREVSYEQYF
.,few,TRBJ1-5,TRBV19,TGTGCCAGTAGCAATAAACTGATGGGGGCAGCTAGCAATCAGCCCCAGCATTTT,CASSNKLMGAASNQPQHF
.,.,TRBJ2-5,TRBV2,TGTGCCAGCAGGCGGGACAGTGAAGAGACCCAGTACTTC,CASRRDSEETQYF
.,.,TRBJ2-2,TRBV7-9,TGTGCCAGCAGCTCGATTGCGCTTAGCGGGGAGCTGTTTTTT,CASSSIALSGELFF
TRBD2,.,TRBJ2-7,TRBV6-2/TRBV6-3,TGTGCCAGCAGTTACCTCGGGACTAGCGTCTACGAGCAGTACTTC,CASSYLGTSVYEQYF
.,.,TRBJ2-1,TRBV19,TGTGCCAGCCGGGCCCGAGCCTACAATGAGCAGTTCTTC,CASRARAYNEQFF
.,.,TRBJ2-2,TRBV7-2,TGTGCCAGCAGCTTATTAATTAGGGGGTTGGGTGTCGAGCTGTTTTTT,CASSLLIRGLGVELFF
.,.,TRBJ1-2,TRBV5-6,TGTGCCAGCAGCTTGTTGGGCAGCTTCTATGGCTACACCTTC,CASSLLGSFYGYTF
TRBD2,.,TRBJ2-3,TRBV30,TGTGCCGCCGCGACTAGCGGAGACTTCACTAGCACAGATACGCAGTATTTT,CAAATSGDFTSTDTQYF
.,.,TRBJ2-7,TRBV27,TGTGCCAGCAGTTTAACCGAGGGAGCCTACGAGCAGTACTTC,CASSLTEGAYEQYF
.,.,TRBJ1-4,TRBV4-1,TGCGCCAGCAGTCCAGGGCAGTACTATGAAAAACTGTTTTTT,CASSPGQYYEKLFF
.,.,TRBJ2-3,TRBV7-2,TGTGCCAGCAGCTTATTGACCCTTGGCACAGATACGCAGTATTTT,CASSLLTLGTDTQYF
TRBD1,.,TRBJ1-2,TRBV6-1,TGTGCCAGCAGTGAAGTCCCGGGACAGGGCTTCGGTGGCTACACCTTC,CASSEVPGQGFGGYTF
TRBD2,.,TRBJ2-1,TRBV13,TGTGCCAGCAGCTTATTCCCTAGCGGAAAATACAATGAGCAGTTCTTC,CASSLFPSGKYNEQFF
TRBD1,.,TRBJ1-1,TRBV7-3,TGTGCCAGCAGCTTAACTCCGGACAGGGAAGCTTTCTTT,CASSLTPDREAFF
.,.,TRBJ1-6,TRBV11-3,TGTGCCAGCAGCCCAGCGGGGCTAAAACTCCACTTT,CASSPAGLKLHF
.,.,TRBJ2-1,TRBV29-1,TGCAGCGGGCATGGGGACGGCTACAATGAGCAGTTCTTC,CSGHGDGYNEQFF
.,.,TRBJ2-2,TRBV2,TGTGCCAGCAGTGAAATAAGACTAGGAGAATCCGGGGAGCTGTTTTTT,CASSEIRLGESGELFF
TRBD1,.,TRBJ1-5,TRBV6-6,TGTGCCAGCAGTTACCTTGGACAGGGCCGGAGTCAGCCCCAGCATTTT,CASSYLGQGRSQPQHF
.,.,TRBJ2-2,TRBV28,TGTGCCAGCAGGGGAGTAATACGGAACACCGGGGAGCTGTTTTTT,CASRGVIRNTGELFF
TRBD1,.,TRBJ2-7,TRBV15,TGTGCCACCAGCCCTGGCGAGGGCAGGGGGAGCTCCTACGAGCAGTACTTC,CATSPGEGRGSSYEQYF
.,.,TRBJ2-7,TRBV3-1/TRBV3-2,TGTGCCAGCAGCCAAGAGGGGTCCGAGCAGTACTTC,CASSQEGSEQYF
.,.,TRBJ1-5,TRBV9,TGTGCCAGCAGCAGAGGGGAGAGTAATCAGCCCCAGCATTTT,CASSRGESNQPQHF
TRBD2,.,TRBJ2-7,TRBV10-3,TGTGCCATCAGCCCCCTAGCGGGACAACCTGGGGACGAGCAGTACTTC,CAISPLAGQPGDEQYF
.,.,TRBJ2-1,TRBV24-1,TGTGCCACCAACGACGGGAACAATGAGCAGTTCTTC,CATNDGNNEQFF
.,.,TRBJ2-5,TRBV14,TGTGCCAGCAGCCAAGACTGGGGGGCGCGGGAGACCCAGTACTTC,CASSQDWGARETQYF
.,.,TRBJ1-3,TRBV16,TGTGCCAGCAGCCAATCAGCGGACACCATATATTTT,CASSQSADTIYF
.,.,TRBJ1-1,TRBV5-1,TGCGCCAGCAGCTTTGGTGACGGACCTAACACTGAAGCTTTCTTT,CASSFGDGPNTEAFF
.,.,TRBJ1-4,TRBV13,TGTGCCAGCAGCCCACGGCGGGGGGGGCAACTGTTTTTT,CASSPRRGGQLFF
TRBD1,.,TRBJ1-2,TRBV27,TGTGCCTGGGGACAGGGGGGAACTAACTATGGCTACACCTTC,CAWGQGGTNYGYTF
.,few,TRBJ1-5,TRBV19,TGTGCCAGTAGTATAGGGGTCCGTGGGGGGAGCAATCAGCCCCAGCATTTT,CASSIGVRGGSNQPQHF
.,once,TRBJ1-1,TRBV6-5,TGTGCCAGCAGTTCAGGGGCAAGCGGCACTGAAGCTTTCTTT,CASSSGASGTEAFF
.,.,TRBJ1-2,TRBV12-3/TRBV12-4,TGTGCCAGCAGTTTAGGCCTGCGGGGCTACACCTTC,CASSLGLRGYTF
.,.,TRBJ2-7,TRBV11-3,TGTGCCAGCAGCTTAGATGGTTTCCGACAGTACTTC,CASSLDGFRQYF
.,.,TRBJ1-3,TRBV12-3/TRBV12-4,TGTGCCAGCAGTTTTGCAGGGGCGAACACCATATATTTT,CASSFAGANTIYF
.,once,TRBJ1-2,TRBV11-3,TGTGCCAGCAGGCCTGGGGGGGACGCGCCTGGGATTGGCTACACCTTC,CASRPGGDAPGIGYTF
.,.,TRBJ2-2,TRBV24-1,TGTGCCACCAGTGCTGCTGGGTCCGGGGAGCTGTTTTTT,CATSAAGSGELFF
TRBD1,.,TRBJ2-7,TRBV7-2,TGTGCCAGCAGCGCAGGGGGCGGATCCTACGAGCAGTACTTC,CASSAGGGSYEQYF
.,.,TRBJ2-1,TRBV7-3,TGTGCCAGCAGCTTAACTGGAACGCGGTCCTACAATGAGCAGTTCTTC,CASSLTGTRSYNEQFF
TRBD2,.,TRBJ2-1,TRBV11-3,TGTGCCAGCAGCCCATGGACTAGCGGGAGAAGAAATGAGCAGTTCTTC,CASSPWTSGRRNEQFF
TRBD2,.,TRBJ2-5,TRBV6-5,TGTGCCAGCAGTAAGACTAGCGGGGTGAAGACCCAGTACTTC,CASSKTSGVKTQYF
.,few,TRBJ2-7,TRBV27,TGTGCCAGCAGTTTACGCAGGGTGGGGTACGAGCAGTACTTC,CASSLRRVGYEQYF